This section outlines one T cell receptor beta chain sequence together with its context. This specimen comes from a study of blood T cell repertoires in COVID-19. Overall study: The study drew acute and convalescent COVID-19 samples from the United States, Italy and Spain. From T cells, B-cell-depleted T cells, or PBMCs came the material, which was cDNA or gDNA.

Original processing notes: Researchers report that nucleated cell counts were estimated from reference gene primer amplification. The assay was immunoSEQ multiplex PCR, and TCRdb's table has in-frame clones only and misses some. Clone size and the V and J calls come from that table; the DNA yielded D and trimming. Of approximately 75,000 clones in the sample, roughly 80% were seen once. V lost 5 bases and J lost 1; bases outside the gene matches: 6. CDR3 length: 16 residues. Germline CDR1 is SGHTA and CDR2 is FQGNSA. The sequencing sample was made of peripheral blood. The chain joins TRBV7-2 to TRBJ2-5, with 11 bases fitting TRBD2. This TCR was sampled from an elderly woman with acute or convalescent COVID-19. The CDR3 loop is CASSPGLAAAQETQYF. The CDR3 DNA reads TGTGCCAGCAGCCCGGGACTAGCGGCCGCCCAAGAGACCCAGTACTTC. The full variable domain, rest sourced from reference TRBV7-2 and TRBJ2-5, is GAGVSQSPSNKVTEKGKDVELRCDPISGHTALYWYRQSLGQGLEFLIYFQGNSAPDKSGLPSDRFSAERTGGSVSTLTIQRTQQEDSAVYLCASSPGLAAAQETQYFGPGTRLLVL.